This entry lists 3 T cell receptor beta chains sequenced from one sample in a study of PD-L1 blockade in urothelial cancer. As for time point: pretreatment peripheral blood. TCRdb's copy holds only in-frame clones and misses some; the assay was immunoSEQ multiplex PCR. The sample lists roughly 91,000 clones; around 85% were seen once. The source material was PBMCs, sampled around atezolizumab (anti-PD-L1) treatment. Source of these receptors: a man aged 60 to 75 with urothelial cancer.

This clone was observed once. As DNA, the CDR3 is TGCGCCAGCAGCCTCCAACCTGGAGAGCAGCCCCAGCATTTT. This gives the protein CASSLQPGEQPQHF. The chain joins TRBV4-1 to TRBJ1-5; D unresolved. The CDR3 spans 14 residues. Germline lookup yields CDR1 MGHRA and CDR2 YSYEKL. V lost 4 bases and J lost 7, with 14 bases in between.

V is TRBV27 and J is TRBJ2-1; 8 bases are shared with TRBD2. CDR1 MNHEY and CDR2 SMNVEV come from the germline V gene (reference sequence). This CDR3 is 16 amino acids long. Trimming at V came to 6 bases and at J to 2 bases, leaving 9 bases not matched to a gene. The CDR3 region is CASSPLGSGTYNEQFF. The CDR3 region has the DNA TGTGCCAGCAGCCCGCTGGGTAGCGGGACCTACAATGAGCAGTTCTTC.

CDR3 bases: TGCGCCAGCAGCTTGTTCGGGGATCAGCCCCAGCATTTT. It translates to CASSLFGDQPQHF. The rearrangement joins TRBV5-1 to TRBJ1-5; D gene unclear. Germline values: CDR1 SGHRS, CDR2 YFSETQ. The CDR3 sequence is 13 residues long. Trimming stripped 1 base from V and 5 bases from J, with 7 bases between.